These 20 T cell receptor beta chains were all obtained from the same sample, sequenced in a study of T cell responses to AZD1222 COVID-19 vaccine. Method: immunoSEQ multiplex PCR; TCRdb's copy keeps in-frame clones and lacks some. Counted here are about 94,000 clones, approximately 81% occurring once; the ten biggest clones make up 4.5%. Sequenced here: peripheral blood, sampled 28 days after the second AZD1222 dose. The receptors were sampled from an adult who received the AZD1222 COVID-19 vaccine.

This chain connects TRBV30 to TRBJ2-7; D perhaps matches TRBD2 (6 bases). Trimming removed 3 bases from V and 2 bases from J, with 17 bases in between. Germline CDR1 reads GTSNPN; CDR2 reads SVGIG (reference sequence). CDR3 length: 15 amino acids. The CDR3 spells CAWRLGGAGPYEQYF. CDR3 nucleotide sequence: TGTGCCTGGAGGCTCGGGGGAGCCGGCCCCTACGAGCAGTACTTC.

The V gene is TRBV5-4, the J gene TRBJ2-2, with D possibly called TRBD1 or TRBD2 (7 bases each). CDR1 and CDR2 (germline): SGHNT, YYREEE (reference sequence). V lost 6 bases and J 7 bases, leaving 22 bases between the germline ends. The CDR3 contains 16 residues. The CDR3 is CASKEQGRGLVGELFF. Written as DNA, the CDR3 is TGTGCCAGCAAGGAACAGGGGAGGGGATTGGTCGGGGAGCTGTTTTTT. Combining the CDR3 with reference TRBV5-4 and TRBJ2-2 gives the whole variable domain ETGVTQSPTHLIKTRGQQVTLRCSSQSGHNTVSWYQQALGQGPQFIFQYYREEENGRGNFPPRFSGLQFPNYSSELNVNALELDDSALYLCASKEQGRGLVGELFFGEGSRLTVL.

This sequence joins TRBV27 and TRBJ2-3; a possible D gene is TRBD1 (6 bases). Germline lookup yields CDR1 MNHEY and CDR2 SMNVEV (reference sequence). Trimming shortened V by 2 bases and J by 6 bases, and 15 bases separated the two germline ends. The CDR3 consists of 15 residues. The DNA for the CDR3 is TGTGCCAGCAGTTTAGTTTCCAGGGGTGGGGATACGCAGTATTTT. Translated, it gives CASSLVSRGGDTQYF.

This sequence joins TRBV7-9 and TRBJ2-1, with D possibly matching TRBD2 (5 bases). CDR1 is SEHNR, CDR2 FQNEAQ, per germline (reference sequence). V lost 6 bases to trimming and J lost 6 bases, with 12 bases between them. The CDR3 is made up of 13 amino acids. Here the CDR3 reads CASRARGSNEQFF. The CDR3 DNA sequence: TGTGCCAGCAGGGCGAGAGGGTCCAATGAGCAGTTCTTC.

This chain connects TRBV28 to TRBJ2-7, with D unclear. The ends were cut back, 2 bases at V and 6 bases at J, with 8 bases in the middle. The CDR3 covers 12 residues. The germline V gene encodes CDR1 MDHEN and CDR2 SYDVKM. DNA for the CDR3: TGTGCCAGCAGTTTAGGTGGGCGCGAGCAGTACTTC. Translating it yields CASSLGGREQYF. Full variable domain (missing parts from reference TRBV28 and TRBJ2-7): DVKVTQSSRYLVKRTGEKVFLECVQDMDHENMFWYRQDPGLGLRLIYFSYDVKMKEKGDIPEGYSVSREKKERFSLILESASTNQTSMYLCASSLGGREQYFGPGTRLTVT.

This chain connects TRBV9 to TRBJ2-5; D perhaps matches TRBD2 (5 bases). This CDR3 has 14 amino acids. From germline, CDR1 is SGDLS and CDR2 YYNGEE. The V end was cut by 4 bases, the J end by 1 base, with 11 bases between. For the CDR3, the DNA is TGTGCCAGCAGCTTACGGGGAACCCAAGAGACCCAGTACTTC. This sequence encodes CASSLRGTQETQYF.

CDR3 sequence (DNA): TGTGCCAGTAGTAGTGTTTATACGCAGTATTTT. Its translation: CASSSVYTQYF. The J gene is TRBJ2-3, the V gene TRBV19; no clear D gene. Germline-derived CDR1 and CDR2 are LNHDA and SQIVND (reference sequence). This CDR3 comprises 11 residues. Trimming shortened V by 4 bases and J by 7 bases, and 6 bases separated the two germline ends. The variable domain in full, with the rest retrieved from reference TRBV19 and TRBJ2-3, is DGGITQSPKYLFRKEGQNVTLSCEQNLNHDAMYWYRQDPGQGLRLIYYSQIVNDFQKGDIAEGYSVSREKKESFPLTVTSAQKNPTAFYLCASSSVYTQYFGPGTRLTVL.

The chain carries TRBV3-1 (or the pseudogene TRBV3-2) and TRBJ1-6; D is ambiguous. The germline V and J ends were trimmed by 5 bases and 0 bases, with 14 bases remaining between them. The CDR3 sequence is 17 residues long. Germline V gene lookup returns CDR1 LGHDT and CDR2 YNNKEL (reference sequence). The CDR3 here is CASSSKEASSYNSPLHF. The CDR3 region has the DNA TGTGCCAGCAGCTCAAAGGAGGCGAGCTCCTATAATTCACCCCTCCACTTT.

The chain joins TRBV27 to TRBJ2-7, with D possibly being TRBD1 or TRBD2 (7 bases each). V shed 2 bases and J shed 2 bases, with 13 bases lying between them. The CDR3 runs 15 residues. Germline-derived CDR1 and CDR2 are MNHEY and SMNVEV (reference sequence). The CDR3 sequence: CASSLRSGGAYEQYF. DNA of the CDR3: TGTGCCAGCAGTTTAAGGTCAGGGGGGGCCTACGAGCAGTACTTC.

For the CDR3, the DNA is TGTGCCAGCAGTTATTCCGGGAGGAACACTGAAGCTTTCTTT. Protein sequence: CASSYSGRNTEAFF. V and J are TRBV6-5 and TRBJ1-1; D gene ambiguous. Germline-derived CDR1 and CDR2 are MNHEY and SVGAGI. V was cut by 3 bases and J by 1 base, with 9 bases left in between. The CDR3 consists of 14 residues.

This chain links TRBV14 with TRBJ1-1; D is ambiguous. The germline V gene has CDR1 SGHDN and CDR2 FVKESK. This CDR3 has 13 amino acids. The ends were cut back, 4 bases at V and 0 bases at J, with 6 bases in the middle. The CDR3 bases are TGTGCCAGCAGCCGATCTCTGAACACTGAAGCTTTCTTT. Protein: CASSRSLNTEAFF.

The V gene is TRBV4-2, the J gene TRBJ2-2; maybe TRBD2 (7 bases). With 1 base removed from V and 7 bases from J, the gap between germline ends came to 10 bases. Germline V gene data show CDR1 as LGHNA and CDR2 as YNFKEQ. The CDR3 covers 14 residues. Written as DNA, the CDR3 is TGTGCCAGCAGCCAAGCGGGGGGCGGCGGGGAGCTGTTTTTT. As protein: CASSQAGGGGELFF.

The chain combines TRBV9 with TRBJ1-2; 8 bases are a match to TRBD1. The CDR3 has 14 amino acids. The V segment lost 0 bases and the J segment 6 bases; nucleotides outside the gene matches: 4. The germline CDR1 and CDR2 sequences are SGDLS and YYNGEE. In DNA form, the CDR3 reads TGTGCCAGCAGCGTAGATCACAGGGGGGATGGCTACACCTTC. It translates to CASSVDHRGDGYTF. The full variable domain, with the rest looked up from reference TRBV9 and TRBJ1-2, is DSGVTQTPKHLITATGQRVTLRCSPRSGDLSVYWYQQSLDQGLQFLIQYYNGEERAKGNILERFSAQQFPDLHSELNLSSLELGDSALYFCASSVDHRGDGYTFGSGTRLTVV.

The chain carries TRBV6-5 and TRBJ2-3; 14 bases are shared with TRBD2. Germline assignment: CDR1 MNHEY and CDR2 SVGAGI. The CDR3 has 15 residues. The ends lost 4 bases at V and 7 bases at J; junction bases unmatched: 4. CDR3 loop: CASSWGLAGANTQYF. For the CDR3, the DNA is TGTGCCAGCAGTTGGGGACTAGCGGGGGCGAATACGCAGTATTTT.

This chain links TRBV7-3 with TRBJ2-3; 9 bases agree with TRBD2. Germline-derived CDR1 and CDR2 are SGHTA and FQGTGA. This CDR3 comprises 15 residues. With 2 bases clipped from V and 4 bases from J, the junction kept 4 bases outside the gene matches. Here the CDR3 DNA reads TGTGCCAGCAGCTTAGCGGGAGGGCCACCAGATACGCAGTATTTT. This encodes CASSLAGGPPDTQYF.

CDR3 in amino acids: CASSQDRNSGNTIYF. The CDR3 DNA reads TGTGCCAGCAGCCAGGACAGGAACTCTGGAAACACCATATATTTT. V is TRBV7-2 and J is TRBJ1-3; TRBD1 aligns across 7 bases. Germline V gene data show CDR1 as SGHTA and CDR2 as FQGNSA. The CDR3 contains 15 residues. With 5 bases clipped from V and 0 bases from J, the junction kept 4 bases outside the gene matches.

This chain connects TRBV19 to TRBJ1-2, with 8 nucleotides matching TRBD1. The germline gives CDR1 LNHDA, CDR2 SQIVND (reference sequence). The V and J ends lost 4 bases and 6 bases, in that order; junction bases with no gene match: 7. The CDR3 is made up of 14 amino acids. The CDR3 coding sequence is TGTGCCAGTAGTACTGACAGGGGAAGACATGGCTACACCTTC. This codes for CASSTDRGRHGYTF.

Only a few counts were recorded for this clone. The rearrangement links TRBV4-2 to TRBJ2-3; 8 bases line up with TRBD1. Per germline, CDR1 LGHNA and CDR2 YNFKEQ. The CDR3 is 16 amino acids. The ends lost 2 bases at V and 5 bases at J; junction bases unmatched: 9. The chain's CDR3 is CASSQNPTGVGDTQYF. In DNA, the CDR3 is TGTGCCAGCAGCCAAAATCCGACAGGGGTTGGAGATACGCAGTATTTT.

The chain carries TRBV18 and TRBJ1-4; D might be TRBD1 (6 bases). CDR3 length: 18 amino acids. Trimming shortened V by 2 bases and J by 8 bases, and 24 bases separated the two germline ends. Germline CDR1 KGHSH, CDR2 LQKENI. CDR3 region: CASSPSDLWGHAGEKLFF. The CDR3 nucleotides are TGTGCCAGCTCACCATCGGATCTCTGGGGGCATGCGGGAGAAAAACTGTTTTTT. The entire variable domain, with the rest obtained from reference TRBV18 and TRBJ1-4, is as follows: NAGVMQNPRHLVRRRGQEARLRCSPMKGHSHVYWYRQLPEEGLKFMVYLQKENIIDESGMPKERFSAEFPKEGPSILRIQQVVRGDSAAYFCASSPSDLWGHAGEKLFFGSGTQLSVL.

This clone was seen more than once but under ten times. This rearrangement joins TRBV6-2 or TRBV6-3 to TRBJ2-4; D might be TRBD2 (5 bases). From germline, CDR1 is MNHEY and CDR2 SVGEGT. Deletions cut 3 bases from V and 7 bases from J, with 22 bases between. The CDR3 loop spans 17 amino acids. The CDR3 region is CASSYQPSGDVENIQYF. The CDR3 bases are TGTGCCAGCAGTTATCAACCGTCCGGGGATGTCGAGAACATTCAGTACTTC.